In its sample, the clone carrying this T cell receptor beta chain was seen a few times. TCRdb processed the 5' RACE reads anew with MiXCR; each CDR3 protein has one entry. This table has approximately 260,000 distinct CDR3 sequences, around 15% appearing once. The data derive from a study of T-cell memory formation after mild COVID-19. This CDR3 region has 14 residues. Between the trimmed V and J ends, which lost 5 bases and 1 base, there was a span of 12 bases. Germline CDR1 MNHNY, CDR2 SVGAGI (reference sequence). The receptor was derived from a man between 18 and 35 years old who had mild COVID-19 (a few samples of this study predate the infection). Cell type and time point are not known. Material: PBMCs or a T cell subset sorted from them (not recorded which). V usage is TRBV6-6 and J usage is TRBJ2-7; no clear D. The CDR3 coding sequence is TGTGCCAGCAGTCAACCCTTTAGTTCCTACGAGCAGTACTTC. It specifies CASSQPFSSYEQYF.